This T cell receptor (beta chain) was captured by sequencing in a study of siplizumab effects on memory and regulatory T cells. Study-level results: Siplizumab brought about a significant reduction in alloreactive sequences traceable to unstimulated CD4+ memory cells. Unstimulated subsets contained matches for only a minor fraction of alloreactive clones.

With V trimmed by 4 bases and J by 1 base, 2 bases remained unmatched. CDR1 and CDR2 (germline): SGHAT, FQNNGV. CDR3 length equals 16 residues. Around 100,000 TCR templates underwent assay in each sample. This table comes from immunoSEQ multiplex PCR, and its TCRdb copy is limited to in-frame clones, with some not included. Among around 95,000 clones listed, approximately 94% were seen once. On this clone: The antigen is unknown.

Material for sequencing was non-Treg CD4+ T cells sorted from blood. The TCR sequence derives from a human donor in good health. The chain has TRBV11-2 and TRBJ2-1; 12 positions agree with TRBD1. The CDR3 reads CASSSGQGASYNEQFF. CDR3 sequence (DNA): TGTGCCAGCAGCTCGGGACAGGGGGCTTCCTACAATGAGCAGTTCTTC.